This T cell receptor (beta chain) was found in a study of shared clonotypes between healthy human individuals. This clone appeared a single time. Generated by immunoSEQ multiplex PCR, the TCRdb table keeps only in-frame clones and is missing some. The sample has more than 2,000,000 clones, approximately 94% seen once; the top ten hold around 0.14%. CDR3 size: 15 residues. Germline CDR1 is SQVTM and CDR2 is ANQGSEA. With V trimmed by 7 bases and J by 7 bases, 17 bases remained unmatched. This TCR came from a man aged 18 to 30 in good health. The gene calls are TRBV29-1 and TRBJ1-1; 8 nucleotides line up with TRBD1. Sequencing was carried out using naive CD4+ T cells sorted from blood. The sample's subset: CD45RA+ positively selected. The CDR3 DNA follows: TGCAGCGAGAAGGCCCAGGGGGCAGCGAGTGGTGAAGCTTTCTTT. It is translated as CSEKAQGAASGEAFF. Variable domain in full (rest from reference TRBV29-1 and TRBJ1-1): SAVISQKPSRDICQRGTSLTIQCQVDSQVTMMFWYRQQPGQSLTLIATANQGSEATYESGFVIDKFPISRPNLTFSTLTVSNMSPEDSSIYLCSEKAQGAASGEAFFGQGTRLTVV.